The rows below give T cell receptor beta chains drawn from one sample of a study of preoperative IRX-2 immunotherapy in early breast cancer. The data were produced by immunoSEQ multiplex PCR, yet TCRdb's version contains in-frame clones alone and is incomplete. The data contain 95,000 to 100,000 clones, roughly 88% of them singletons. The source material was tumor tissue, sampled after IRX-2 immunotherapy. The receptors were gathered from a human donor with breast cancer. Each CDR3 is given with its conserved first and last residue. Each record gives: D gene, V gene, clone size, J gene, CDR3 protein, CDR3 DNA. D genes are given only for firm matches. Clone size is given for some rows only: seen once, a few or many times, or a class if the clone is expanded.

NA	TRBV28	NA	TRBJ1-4	CASSPGRRGQGEKLFF	TGTGCCAGCAGCCCTGGCCGTCGGGGTCAGGGGGAAAAACTGTTTTTT
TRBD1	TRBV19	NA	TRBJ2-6	CASSHQGVSGANVLTF	TGTGCCAGTTCCCACCAGGGGGTGTCAGGGGCCAACGTCCTGACTTTC
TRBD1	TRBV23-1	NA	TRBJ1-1	CASSQTGQGRTEAFF	TGCGCCAGCAGTCAAACGGGACAGGGTCGGACTGAAGCTTTCTTT
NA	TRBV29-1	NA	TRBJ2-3	CSVDRGTDTQYF	TGCAGCGTTGACAGGGGCACAGATACGCAGTATTTT
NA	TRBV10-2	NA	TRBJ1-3	CASKWESGNTIYF	TGCGCCAGCAAATGGGAGTCTGGAAACACCATATATTTT
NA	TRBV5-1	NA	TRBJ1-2	CASRRQLENYGYTF	TGCGCCAGCAGGCGACAGTTGGAAAACTATGGCTACACCTTC
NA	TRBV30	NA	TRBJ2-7	CAWRDTDYEQYF	TGTGCCTGGAGGGACACAGACTACGAGCAGTACTTC
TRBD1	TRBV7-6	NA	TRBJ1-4	CASSTGTARGEEKLFF	TGTGCCAGCAGCACTGGGACAGCGAGGGGTGAAGAAAAACTGTTTTTT
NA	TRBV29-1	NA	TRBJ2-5	CSVAVTQETQYF	TGCAGCGTTGCGGTGACTCAAGAGACCCAGTACTTC
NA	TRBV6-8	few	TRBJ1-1	CASSDSSGTPKMNTEAFF	TGTGCCAGCAGTGACTCGAGTGGGACACCAAAAATGAACACTGAAGCTTTCTTT
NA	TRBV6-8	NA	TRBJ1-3	CASSDSFSGNTIYF	TGTGCCAGCAGTGACAGCTTTTCTGGAAACACCATATATTTT
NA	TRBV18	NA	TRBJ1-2	CASSPSGDYGYTF	TGTGCCAGCTCCCCCTCAGGGGACTATGGCTACACCTTC
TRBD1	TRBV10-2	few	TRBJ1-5	CASSDRQGVPGNQPQHF	TGCGCCAGCAGTGACCGGCAGGGGGTGCCTGGCAATCAGCCCCAGCATTTT
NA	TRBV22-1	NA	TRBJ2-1	CASSLTGRNEQFF	TGTGCCAGCAGTCTCACAGGGAGGAATGAGCAGTTCTTC
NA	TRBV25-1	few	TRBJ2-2	CASSLFSGELFF	TGTGCCAGCAGCCTCTTCTCCGGGGAGCTGTTTTTT
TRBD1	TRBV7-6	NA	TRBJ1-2	CASSSGTGPLNYGYTF	TGTGCCAGCAGCTCCGGGACAGGACCCCTTAACTATGGCTACACCTTC
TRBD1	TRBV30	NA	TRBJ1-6	CALNRQGGSPLHF	TGTGCCTTGAATCGACAGGGCGGTTCACCCCTCCACTTT
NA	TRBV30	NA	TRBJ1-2	CAWKGQYLYGYTF	TGTGCCTGGAAAGGACAGTATCTCTATGGCTACACCTTC
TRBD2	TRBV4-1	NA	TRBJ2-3	CASSPLAGGRTDTQYF	TGCGCCAGCAGCCCTCTAGCGGGAGGACGGACAGATACGCAGTATTTT
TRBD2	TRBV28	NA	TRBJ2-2	CASSFRLGLGRSGELFF	TGTGCCAGCAGTTTTCGGCTCGGACTAGGGCGGTCGGGGGAGCTGTTTTTT
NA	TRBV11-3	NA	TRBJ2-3	CASSLGGGASPDTQYF	TGTGCCAGCAGCCTGGGTGGGGGGGCATCCCCAGATACGCAGTATTTT
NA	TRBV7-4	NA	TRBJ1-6	CASSLIENSPLHF	TGTGCCAGCAGCTTAATAGAAAATTCACCCCTCCACTTT
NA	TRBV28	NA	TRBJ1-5	CACAWANQPQHF	TGTGCCTGCGCCTGGGCCAATCAGCCCCAGCATTTT
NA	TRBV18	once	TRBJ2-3	CASSRTGTDTQYF	TGTGCCAGCTCCCGGACAGGCACAGATACGCAGTATTTT
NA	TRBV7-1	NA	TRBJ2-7	CASSLDSGTYEQYF	TGTGCCAGCAGCTTAGATTCAGGGACCTACGAGCAGTACTTC
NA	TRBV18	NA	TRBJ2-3	CASSAQGSDTQYF	TGTGCCAGCTCAGCCCAGGGTTCAGATACGCAGTATTTT
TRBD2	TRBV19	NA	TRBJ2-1	CASSIVGTSGGDNEQFF	TGTGCCAGTAGTATAGTAGGGACTAGCGGGGGGGACAATGAGCAGTTCTTC
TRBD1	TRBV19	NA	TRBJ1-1	CASSVTGTGARTEAFF	TGTGCCAGTAGTGTAACCGGGACAGGGGCCCGGACTGAAGCTTTCTTT
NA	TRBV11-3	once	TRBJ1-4	CASTPGTVNEKLFF	TGTGCCAGCACCCCCGGGACGGTGAATGAAAAACTGTTTTTT
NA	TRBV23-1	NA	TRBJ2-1	CASSWGAPNEQFF	TGCGCCAGCAGCTGGGGGGCCCCCAATGAGCAGTTCTTC
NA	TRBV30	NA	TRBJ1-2	CAQSGGNYGYTF	TGTGCCCAGAGCGGGGGGAACTATGGCTACACCTTC
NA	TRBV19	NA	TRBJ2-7	CASSDGWSEQYF	TGTGCCAGTAGTGACGGTTGGAGCGAGCAGTACTTC
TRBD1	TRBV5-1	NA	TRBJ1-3	CASSFTGAGNTIYF	TGCGCCAGCAGCTTTACAGGGGCCGGAAACACCATATATTTT
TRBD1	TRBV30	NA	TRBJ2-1	CAWSGTQGKNEQFF	TGTGCCTGGAGCGGAACACAGGGGAAGAATGAGCAGTTCTTC
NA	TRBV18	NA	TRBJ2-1	CASSLSTTGRHNEQFF	TGTGCCAGCTCACTCTCGACCACAGGGCGACACAATGAGCAGTTCTTC
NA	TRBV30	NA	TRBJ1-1	CAWIIGLRSTEAFF	TGTGCCTGGATTATCGGCCTGAGGAGTACTGAAGCTTTCTTT
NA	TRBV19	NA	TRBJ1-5	CASSTTRFDSQPQHF	TGTGCCAGTAGTACCACCCGATTTGACAGTCAGCCCCAGCATTTT
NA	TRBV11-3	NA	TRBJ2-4	CASSSPGSGAKNIQYF	TGTGCCAGCAGCTCCCCCGGATCGGGGGCCAAAAACATTCAGTACTTC
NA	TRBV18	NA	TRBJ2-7	CASSPGEKSYEQYF	TGTGCCAGCTCACCAGGGGAAAAAAGCTACGAGCAGTACTTC
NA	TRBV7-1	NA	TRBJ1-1	CASKVYSHTEAFF	TGTGCCAGCAAGGTATACAGCCACACTGAAGCTTTCTTT
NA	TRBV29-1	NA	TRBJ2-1	CSVEVSSYNEQFF	TGCAGCGTTGAAGTGAGCTCCTACAATGAGCAGTTCTTC
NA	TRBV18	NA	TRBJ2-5	CASSPSSSAPQETQYF	TGTGCCAGCTCACCAAGTAGCTCCGCACCCCAAGAGACCCAGTACTTC
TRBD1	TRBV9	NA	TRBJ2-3	CASSARQGLTDTQYF	TGTGCCAGCAGCGCCAGACAGGGGCTCACAGATACGCAGTATTTT
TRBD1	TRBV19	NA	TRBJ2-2	CASSPGTGGTGELFF	TGTGCCAGTAGTCCGGGGACAGGGGGCACCGGGGAGCTGTTTTTT
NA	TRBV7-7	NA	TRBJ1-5	CASRPGLSGQPQHF	TGTGCCAGCAGACCCGGACTCTCCGGTCAGCCCCAGCATTTT
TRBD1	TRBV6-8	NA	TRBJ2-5	CASSQHRWGQGHQETQYF	TGTGCCAGCAGTCAACACCGATGGGGACAGGGGCACCAAGAGACCCAGTACTTC
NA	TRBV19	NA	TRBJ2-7	CATSQDSRYEQYF	TGTGCCACCTCACAGGACTCCCGCTACGAGCAGTACTTC
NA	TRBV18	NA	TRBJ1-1	CASSREVLNTEAFF	TGTGCCAGCTCCCGCGAGGTCTTGAACACTGAAGCTTTCTTT
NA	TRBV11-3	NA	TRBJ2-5	CASSLGQGTIGKTQYF	TGTGCCAGCAGCTTAGGCCAGGGGACGATAGGAAAGACCCAGTACTTC
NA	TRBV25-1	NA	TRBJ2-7	CASSAQVNSYEQYF	TGTGCCAGCAGTGCACAGGTAAACTCCTACGAGCAGTACTTC
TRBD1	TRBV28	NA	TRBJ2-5	CASSPWDSNQETQYF	TGTGCCAGCAGCCCCTGGGACAGCAACCAAGAGACCCAGTACTTC
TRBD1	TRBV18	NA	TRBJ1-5	CASSSADRGANQPQHF	TGTGCCAGCTCATCCGCCGACAGGGGGGCCAATCAGCCCCAGCATTTT
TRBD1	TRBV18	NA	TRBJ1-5	CASSPQGQGTNQPQHF	TGTGCCAGCTCACCTCAGGGACAGGGCACAAATCAGCCCCAGCATTTT
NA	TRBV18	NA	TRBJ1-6	CASSPPGGLNSPLHF	TGTGCCAGCTCACCACCCGGGGGGCTGAATTCACCCCTCCACTTT
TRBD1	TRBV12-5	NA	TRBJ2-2	CAIRTGGNTGELFF	TGTGCCATCAGGACAGGGGGCAACACCGGGGAGCTGTTTTTT
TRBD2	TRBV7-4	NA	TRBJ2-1	CASSFEASSGSYNEQFF	TGTGCCAGCAGCTTTGAGGCGTCTAGCGGGAGTTACAATGAGCAGTTCTTC
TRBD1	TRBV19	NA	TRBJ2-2	CASSIGRTGNTGELFF	TGTGCCAGTAGTATAGGGAGGACAGGGAACACCGGGGAGCTGTTTTTT
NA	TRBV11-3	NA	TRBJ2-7	CASSSAQSWTYEQYF	TGTGCCAGCAGCTCGGCGCAGAGCTGGACCTACGAGCAGTACTTC